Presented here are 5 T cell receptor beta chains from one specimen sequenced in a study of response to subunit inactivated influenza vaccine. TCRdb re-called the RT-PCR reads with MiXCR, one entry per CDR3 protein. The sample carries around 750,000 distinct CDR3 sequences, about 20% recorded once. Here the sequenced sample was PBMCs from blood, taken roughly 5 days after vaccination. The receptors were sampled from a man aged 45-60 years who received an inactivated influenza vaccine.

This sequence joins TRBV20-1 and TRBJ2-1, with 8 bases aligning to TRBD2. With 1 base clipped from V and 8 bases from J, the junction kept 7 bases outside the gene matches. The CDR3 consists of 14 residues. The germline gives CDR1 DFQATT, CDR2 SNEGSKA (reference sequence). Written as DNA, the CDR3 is TGCAGTGCTAGAGGGCTAGCGGGTTCTTATGAGCAGTTCTTC. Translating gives CSARGLAGSYEQFF.

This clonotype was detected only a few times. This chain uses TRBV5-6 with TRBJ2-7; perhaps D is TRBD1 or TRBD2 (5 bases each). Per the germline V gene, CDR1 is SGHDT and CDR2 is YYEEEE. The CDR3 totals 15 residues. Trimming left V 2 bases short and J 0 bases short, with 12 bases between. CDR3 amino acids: CASSFFGTVSYEQYF. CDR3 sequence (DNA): TGTGCCAGCAGCTTCTTCGGGACGGTCTCCTACGAGCAGTACTTC.

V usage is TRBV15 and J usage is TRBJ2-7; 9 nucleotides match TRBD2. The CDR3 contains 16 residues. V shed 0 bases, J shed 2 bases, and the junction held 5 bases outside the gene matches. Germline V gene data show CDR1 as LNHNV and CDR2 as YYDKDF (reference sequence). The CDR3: CATSRDLLAGTYEQYF. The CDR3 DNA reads TGTGCCACCAGCAGAGATCTGCTAGCGGGGACCTACGAGCAGTACTTC.

The DNA of the CDR3 is TGTGCCAGCAGTGAAATATACAGGGGGCGTTACGAGCAGTACTTC. Amino acids: CASSEIYRGRYEQYF. V gene TRBV6-1 combines with J gene TRBJ2-7, with 9 bases lining up with TRBD1. V was clipped by 2 bases and J by 4 bases; unmatched bases: 6. The CDR3 spans 15 residues. The V gene's germline CDR1 is MNHNS and CDR2 SASEGT.

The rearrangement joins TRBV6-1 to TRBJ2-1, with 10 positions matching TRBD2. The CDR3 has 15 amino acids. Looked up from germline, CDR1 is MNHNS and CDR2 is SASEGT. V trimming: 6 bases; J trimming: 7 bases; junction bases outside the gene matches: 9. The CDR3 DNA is TGTGCCAGCAGGGAGAGCGGGGGGGCCGTAAATGAGCAGTTCTTC. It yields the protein CASRESGGAVNEQFF.